This T cell receptor beta chain was observed in a study of PD-1 blockade in classical Hodgkin lymphoma (TCRdb year 2020). Concerning the study at large: The study used TCR beta sequencing and CyTOF to define a peripheral blood immune signature of response to PD-1 blockade in classical Hodgkin lymphoma. Study-level results and caveats: Newly diagnosed patients were reported to have lower baseline TCR diversity than healthy donors, and relapsed/refractory patients were reported to have lower baseline TCR diversity still. Only a single clinical trial cohort was studied, and what caused the repertoire differences, possibly disease activity or prior therapy, remained undefined.

As concerns this clone: It lacks a known antigen. No base quality information exists; no much larger clone differs at one position.

Ends trimmed: V by 7 bases, J by 1 base; bases unmatched to a gene: 14. The CDR3 spans 17 residues, from the cysteine through the phenylalanine. Of the read, only the CDR3 DNA is kept; its 51 bases are in frame from base 1. CDR1 and CDR2, looked up from the germline V gene, are SGHRS and YFSETQ. What the time point label conveys for this sample: newly diagnosed, previously untreated cHL patient sample. PBMCs from patients with newly diagnosed, previously untreated classical Hodgkin lymphoma were sequenced as a comparison group for the relapsed/refractory trial patients. Peripheral blood was collected in 8 mL Vacutainer Cell Preparation Tubes, from which PBMCs were isolated by centrifugation and then cryopreserved. The Qiagen DNeasy kit was used to extract genomic DNA both from unsorted PBMCs and from the negatively selected CD4+ and CD8+ fractions. Amplification of TCR beta CDR3 regions was done by immunoSEQ multiplex PCR with primers that anneal to V and J segments. Amplification bias was minimized using a synthetic immune receptor repertoire, and residual bias was removed computationally after sequencing. The published analysis was carried out like this. Repertoire diversity was quantified as the Shannon entropy index using custom Python scripts. The unsorted, CD4+ and CD8+ repertoires were each analyzed separately, with the exception of combined analyses, where CD4+ and CD8+ sequences were merged in silico. The immuneACCESS repertoire file appears here via TCRdb, limited to in-frame rearrangements. These files lack a portion of the clones; in checked studies, under half of the deficit traces to unresolved V genes, and the cause of the others is not known. V, J and clone size were drawn from that table, and D and trimming were deduced from the DNA. This sample comprises some 70,000 clones, over 85% of them detected only once. In total, the top ten clones hold more than 2% of the sample.

This clonotype originated in a human donor with classical Hodgkin lymphoma. Input material: peripheral blood mononuclear cells (PBMCs). The V gene is TRBV5-1 and the J gene is TRBJ2-3, with 8 junctional bases fitting TRBD2. Here is the DNA: TGCGCCAGCGGAAAAACGACCCTCGGGGGGGGCACAGATACGCAGTATTTT. Translated, this is CASGKTTLGGGTDTQYF.